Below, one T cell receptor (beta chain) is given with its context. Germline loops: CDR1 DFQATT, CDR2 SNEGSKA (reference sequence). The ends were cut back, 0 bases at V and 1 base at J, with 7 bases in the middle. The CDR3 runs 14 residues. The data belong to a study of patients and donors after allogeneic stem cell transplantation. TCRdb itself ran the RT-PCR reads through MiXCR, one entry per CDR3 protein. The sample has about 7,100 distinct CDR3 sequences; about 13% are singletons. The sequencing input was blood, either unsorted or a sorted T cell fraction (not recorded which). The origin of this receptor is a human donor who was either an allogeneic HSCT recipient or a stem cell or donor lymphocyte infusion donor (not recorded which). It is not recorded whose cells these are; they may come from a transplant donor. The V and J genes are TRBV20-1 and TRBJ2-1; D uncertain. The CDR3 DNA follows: TGCAGTGCTAGAGACAGCAAGTCCTACAATGAGCAGTTCTTC. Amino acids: CSARDSKSYNEQFF.